What follows is one T cell receptor beta chain and its context. Clones were read by immunoSEQ multiplex PCR, and TCRdb kept only the in-frame ones, dropping some. The profile shows about 69,000 clones, roughly 87% of them singletons. This specimen comes from a study of control samples from healthy donors and cancer patients. The CDR3 has 13 residues. V was cut by 6 bases and J by 4 bases, with 12 bases left in between. The source of this sequence is a man between 60 and 75 years old with colorectal cancer. Sequencing was carried out using PBMCs. The gene calls are TRBV12-3 or TRBV12-4 and TRBJ1-2, with a weak D call TRBD1 (5 bases). The CDR3, as DNA: TGTGCCAGCAGGCTGACAGCAGGCTATGGCTACACCTTC. This codes for CASRLTAGYGYTF.